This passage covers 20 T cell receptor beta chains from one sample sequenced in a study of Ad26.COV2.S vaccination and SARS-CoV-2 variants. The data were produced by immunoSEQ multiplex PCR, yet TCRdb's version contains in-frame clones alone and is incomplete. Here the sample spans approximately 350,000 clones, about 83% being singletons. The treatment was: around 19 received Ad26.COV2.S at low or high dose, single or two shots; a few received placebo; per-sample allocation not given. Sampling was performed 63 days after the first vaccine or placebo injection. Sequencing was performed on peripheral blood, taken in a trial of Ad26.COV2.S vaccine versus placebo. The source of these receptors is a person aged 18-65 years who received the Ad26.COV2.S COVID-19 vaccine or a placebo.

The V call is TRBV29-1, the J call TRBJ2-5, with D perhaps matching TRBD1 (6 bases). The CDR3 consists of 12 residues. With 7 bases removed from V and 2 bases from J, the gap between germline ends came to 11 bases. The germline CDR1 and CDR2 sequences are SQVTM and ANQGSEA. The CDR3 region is CSAWTAQETQYF. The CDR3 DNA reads TGCAGCGCCTGGACAGCGCAAGAGACCCAGTACTTC.

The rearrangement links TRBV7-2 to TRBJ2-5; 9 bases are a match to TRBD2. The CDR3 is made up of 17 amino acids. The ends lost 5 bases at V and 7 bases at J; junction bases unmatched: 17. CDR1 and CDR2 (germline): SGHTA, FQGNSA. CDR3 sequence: CASSTGPRVAGDRTQYF. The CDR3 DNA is TGTGCCAGCAGCACAGGGCCCAGGGTAGCGGGAGATAGGACCCAGTACTTC.

The CDR3 DNA follows: TGCGCCAGCAGCTTGACCCTAACTGAGGGGGAGCTGTTTTTT. Protein sequence: CASSLTLTEGELFF. This sequence joins TRBV5-1 and TRBJ2-2; D is unclear. Trimming took 1 base from V and 8 from J, leaving 12 bases between them. The CDR3 totals 14 residues. Germline CDR1 SGHRS, CDR2 YFSETQ.

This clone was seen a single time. The CDR3: CASEGAPGYGYTF. The CDR3 DNA reads TGTGCCAGCGAAGGGGCTCCCGGCTATGGCTACACCTTC. The chain is built from TRBV7-9 and TRBJ1-2, with D maybe TRBD1 (5 bases). Germline V gene lookup returns CDR1 SEHNR and CDR2 FQNEAQ (reference sequence). V lost 8 bases and J 4 bases, leaving 14 bases between the germline ends. The CDR3 is 13 amino acids.

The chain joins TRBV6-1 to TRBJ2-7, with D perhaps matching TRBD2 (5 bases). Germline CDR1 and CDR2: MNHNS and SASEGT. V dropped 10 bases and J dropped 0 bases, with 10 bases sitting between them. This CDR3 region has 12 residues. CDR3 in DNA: TGTGCCACAAACGGGGACTCCTACGAGCAGTACTTC. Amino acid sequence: CATNGDSYEQYF.

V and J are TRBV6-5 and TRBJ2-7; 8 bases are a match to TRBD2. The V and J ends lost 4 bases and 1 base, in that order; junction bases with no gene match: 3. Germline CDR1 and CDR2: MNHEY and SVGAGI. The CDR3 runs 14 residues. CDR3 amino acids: CASSLERESYEQYF. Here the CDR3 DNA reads TGTGCCAGCAGTTTGGAGCGGGAGTCCTACGAGCAGTACTTC.

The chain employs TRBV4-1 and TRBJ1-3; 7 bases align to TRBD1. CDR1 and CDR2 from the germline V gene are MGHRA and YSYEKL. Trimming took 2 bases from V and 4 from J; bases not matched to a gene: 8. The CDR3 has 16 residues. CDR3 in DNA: TGCGCCAGCAGCCAATTTGGGCAGGGGGACGGAAACACCATATATTTT. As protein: CASSQFGQGDGNTIYF.

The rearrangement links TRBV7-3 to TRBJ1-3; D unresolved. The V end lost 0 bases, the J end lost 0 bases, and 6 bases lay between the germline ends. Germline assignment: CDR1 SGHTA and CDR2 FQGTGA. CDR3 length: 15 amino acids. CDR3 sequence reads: CASSLTGSSGNTIYF. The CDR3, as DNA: TGTGCCAGCAGCTTAACGGGGAGCTCTGGAAACACCATATATTTT.

The CDR3 spells CASSVVAAVVRNEQFF. CDR3 bases: TGTGCCAGCAGCGTAGTAGCGGCCGTCGTGCGTAATGAGCAGTTCTTC. The chain combines TRBV9 with TRBJ2-1; D may be TRBD2 (6 bases). With 0 bases removed from V and 7 bases from J, the gap between germline ends came to 17 bases. The germline CDR1 and CDR2 sequences are SGDLS and YYNGEE. This CDR3 has 16 residues.

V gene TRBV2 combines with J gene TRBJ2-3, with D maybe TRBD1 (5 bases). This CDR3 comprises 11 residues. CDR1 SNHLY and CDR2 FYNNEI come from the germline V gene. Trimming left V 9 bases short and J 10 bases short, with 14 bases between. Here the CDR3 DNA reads TGTGCCAGACAGGTGGGTTGGGCGCAGTATTTT. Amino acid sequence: CARQVGWAQYF.

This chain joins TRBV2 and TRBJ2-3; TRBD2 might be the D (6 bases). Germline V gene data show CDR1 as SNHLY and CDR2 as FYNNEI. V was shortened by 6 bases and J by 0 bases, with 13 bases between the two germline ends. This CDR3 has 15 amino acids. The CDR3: CASSEMGTSTDTQYF. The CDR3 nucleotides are TGTGCCAGCAGCGAGATGGGGACTAGCACAGATACGCAGTATTTT.

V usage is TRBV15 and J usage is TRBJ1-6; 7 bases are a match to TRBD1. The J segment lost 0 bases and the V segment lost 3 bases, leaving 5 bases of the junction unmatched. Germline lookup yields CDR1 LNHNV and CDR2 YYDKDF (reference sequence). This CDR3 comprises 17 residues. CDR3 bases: TGTGCCACCAGCAGTCGACAGGGATTCTCCTATAATTCACCCCTCCACTTT. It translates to CATSSRQGFSYNSPLHF.

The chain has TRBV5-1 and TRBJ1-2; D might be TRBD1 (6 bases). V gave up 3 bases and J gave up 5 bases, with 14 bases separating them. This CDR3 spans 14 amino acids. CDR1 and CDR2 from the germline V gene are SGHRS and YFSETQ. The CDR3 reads CASSSGGQGYGYTF. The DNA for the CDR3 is TGCGCCAGCAGCTCCGGGGGGCAGGGATATGGCTACACCTTC.

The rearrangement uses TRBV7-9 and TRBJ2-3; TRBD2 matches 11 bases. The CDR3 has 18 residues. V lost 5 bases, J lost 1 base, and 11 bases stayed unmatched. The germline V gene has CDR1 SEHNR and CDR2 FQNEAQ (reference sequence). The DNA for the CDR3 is TGTGCCAGCAGCCCCCTAGCGGGGGGAATCAGGGGCACAGATACGCAGTATTTT. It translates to CASSPLAGGIRGTDTQYF.

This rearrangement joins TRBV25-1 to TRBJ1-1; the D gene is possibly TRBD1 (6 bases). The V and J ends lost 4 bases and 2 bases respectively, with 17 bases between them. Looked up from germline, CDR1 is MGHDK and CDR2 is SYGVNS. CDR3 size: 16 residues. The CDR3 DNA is TGTGCCAGCAGTGGAACCCCGGGACAACCTAACACTGAAGCTTTCTTT. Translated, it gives CASSGTPGQPNTEAFF. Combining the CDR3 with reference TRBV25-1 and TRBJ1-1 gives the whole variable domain EADIYQTPRYLVIGTGKKITLECSQTMGHDKMYWYQQDPGMELHLIHYSYGVNSTEKGDLSSESTVSRIRTEHFPLTLESARPSHTSQYLCASSGTPGQPNTEAFFGQGTRLTVV.

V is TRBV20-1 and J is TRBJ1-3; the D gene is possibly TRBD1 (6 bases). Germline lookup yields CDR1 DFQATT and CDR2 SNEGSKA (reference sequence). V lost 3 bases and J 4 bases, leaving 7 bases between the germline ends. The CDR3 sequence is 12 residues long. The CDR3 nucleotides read TGCAGTGCTAGTACAGGGGGAAACACCATATATTTT. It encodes CSASTGGNTIYF.

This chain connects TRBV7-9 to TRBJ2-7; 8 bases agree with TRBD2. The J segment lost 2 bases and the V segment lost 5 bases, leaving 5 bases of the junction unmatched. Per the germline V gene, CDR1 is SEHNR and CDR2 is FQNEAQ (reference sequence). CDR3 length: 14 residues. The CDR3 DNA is TGTGCCAGCAGCACCAGCGGGGGCACCTACGAGCAGTACTTC. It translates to CASSTSGGTYEQYF.

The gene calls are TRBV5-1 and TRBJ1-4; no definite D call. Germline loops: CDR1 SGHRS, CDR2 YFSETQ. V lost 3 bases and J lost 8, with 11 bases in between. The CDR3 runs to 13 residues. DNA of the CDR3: TGCGCCAGCAGCTCGGGGTTGCGCGAAAAACTGTTTTTT. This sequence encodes CASSSGLREKLFF.

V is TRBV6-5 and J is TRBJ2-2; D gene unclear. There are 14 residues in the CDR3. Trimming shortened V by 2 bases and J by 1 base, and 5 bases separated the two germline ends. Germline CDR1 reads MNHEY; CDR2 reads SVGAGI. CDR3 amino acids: CASSYTGNTGELFF. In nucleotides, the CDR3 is TGTGCCAGCAGTTACACGGGGAACACCGGGGAGCTGTTTTTT.

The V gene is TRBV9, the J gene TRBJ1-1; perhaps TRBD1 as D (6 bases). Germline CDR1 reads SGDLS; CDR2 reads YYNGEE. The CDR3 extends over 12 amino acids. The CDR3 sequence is CSWGPPNTEAFF. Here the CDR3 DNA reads TGTTCCTGGGGGCCGCCGAACACTGAAGCTTTCTTT.